Shown below are 26 T cell receptor beta chains from a single sample sequenced in a study of cytomegalovirus exposure and HLA in healthy donors. It was with 60 Vbeta and 13 Jbeta primers that the PCR ran. Using immunoSEQ multiplex PCR, the repertoire was profiled, and TCRdb retains in-frame clones only, with some absent. This sample has 150,000 or so clones, with around 73% found just once. Sequencing was carried out using PBMCs. Receptor source: a woman between 18 and 30 years old in good health and CMV-seronegative.

The J gene is TRBJ2-1, the V gene TRBV4-2, with TRBD2 as a possible D gene (5 bases). Germline values: CDR1 LGHNA, CDR2 YNFKEQ. With 2 bases removed from V and 9 bases from J, the gap between germline ends came to 14 bases. The CDR3 is 14 residues long. The CDR3 DNA reads TGTGCCAGCAGCCAACCAACGCCTCGGGGTGAGCAGTTCTTC. Residues: CASSQPTPRGEQFF.

The chain employs TRBV28 and TRBJ2-2, with TRBD2 identical over 7 bases. The CDR3 is 17 amino acids. V trimming: 1 base; J trimming: 3 bases; junction bases outside the gene matches: 8. The germline CDR1 and CDR2 sequences are MDHEN and SYDVKM. CDR3 DNA: TGTGCCAGCAGTTTATTCGGCGGGAGAGCGTACACCGGGGAGCTGTTTTTT. The encoded protein is CASSLFGGRAYTGELFF. The variable domain in full, completed from reference TRBV28 and TRBJ2-2, reads DVKVTQSSRYLVKRTGEKVFLECVQDMDHENMFWYRQDPGLGLRLIYFSYDVKMKEKGDIPEGYSVSREKKERFSLILESASTNQTSMYLCASSLFGGRAYTGELFFGEGSRLTVL.

Here the CDR3 reads CASSLRTDPEQYF. CDR3 nucleotides: TGTGCCAGCTCACTCCGGACAGATCCCGAGCAGTACTTC. The V gene is TRBV18, the J gene TRBJ2-7, with a possible D match to TRBD1 (6 bases). CDR3 length: 13 amino acids. Trimming stripped 4 bases from V and 6 bases from J, with 13 bases between. The V gene's germline CDR1 is KGHSH and CDR2 LQKENI.

The chain couples TRBV7-3 to TRBJ2-3; unclear D gene. The germline gives CDR1 SGHTA, CDR2 FQGTGA. The CDR3 covers 15 residues. V was pared by 5 bases and J by 2 bases, with 14 bases between. CDR3 in amino acids: CASSPSLVATDTQYF. The CDR3, as DNA: TGTGCCAGCAGCCCCTCCTTGGTAGCCACAGATACGCAGTATTTT.

The chain employs TRBV10-3 and TRBJ2-2, with 7 nucleotides matching TRBD2. The ends lost 2 bases at V and 3 bases at J; junction bases unmatched: 9. CDR3 length: 17 residues. CDR1 ENHRY and CDR2 SYGVKD come from the germline V gene. The CDR3 region is CAISEISRETYTGELFF. The CDR3 DNA is TGTGCCATCAGTGAGATCTCGCGGGAGACTTACACCGGGGAGCTGTTTTTT.

The V gene is TRBV5-1, the J gene TRBJ2-7; D perhaps matches TRBD1 (6 bases). V was trimmed by 7 bases and J by 0 bases, leaving 11 bases between them. The germline V gene has CDR1 SGHRS and CDR2 YFSETQ. The CDR3 runs 13 residues. Here the CDR3 DNA reads TGCGCCAGCGGCGACAGGAACTCCTACGAGCAGTACTTC. Its protein is CASGDRNSYEQYF.

The V call is TRBV28, the J call TRBJ1-2, with 8 bases fitting TRBD1. Germline CDR1 MDHEN, CDR2 SYDVKM. With V trimmed by 5 bases and J by 4 bases, 9 bases remained unmatched. The CDR3 consists of 15 residues. The CDR3 is CASSPGQGDGYGYTF. CDR3 sequence (DNA): TGTGCCAGCAGTCCAGGACAGGGTGATGGCTATGGCTACACCTTC.

This clone was picked up a small number of times. The chain couples TRBV5-6 to TRBJ1-2; D possibly corresponds to TRBD1 (6 bases). Germline V gives CDR1 SGHDT, CDR2 YYEEEE. This CDR3 has 14 amino acids. Trimming took off 5 bases at V and 5 bases at J, with 16 bases between the two ends. CDR3 protein: CASRDTGSSYGYTF. CDR3 sequence (DNA): TGTGCCAGCAGAGATACAGGGTCCTCTTATGGCTACACCTTC.

The chain couples TRBV11-2 to TRBJ1-2; weak D call: TRBD1 (5 bases). The V gene's germline CDR1 is SGHAT and CDR2 FQNNGV. The CDR3 contains 13 residues. Trimming pared 3 bases from V and 6 bases from J, leaving 11 bases between. For the CDR3, the DNA is TGTGCCAGCAGCTTCGGGGGAGGGGATGGCTACACCTTC. Its translation: CASSFGGGDGYTF.

This chain joins TRBV7-2 and TRBJ2-7; D perhaps matches TRBD1 (6 bases). In germline, CDR1 is SGHTA, CDR2 FQGNSA. The CDR3 loop spans 14 amino acids. V lost 5 bases and J lost 1, with 12 bases in between. Here the CDR3 DNA reads TGTGCCAGCAGCGCTACAGGGAATTCCTACGAGCAGTACTTC. Amino acids: CASSATGNSYEQYF.

The V call is TRBV19, the J call TRBJ1-5; D remains ambiguous. The germline CDR1 and CDR2 sequences are LNHDA and SQIVND (reference sequence). V was clipped by 6 bases and J by 9 bases, with 15 bases between them. The CDR3 is made up of 13 amino acids. The CDR3 loop is CASRYSLYRPQHF. CDR3 nucleotide sequence: TGTGCCAGTAGATACTCCCTTTATCGGCCCCAGCATTTT.

CDR3 nucleotides: TGTGCCAGCAGTGACGCCGCGGGCACCGGGGAGCTGTTTTTT. Protein: CASSDAAGTGELFF. The rearrangement links TRBV2 to TRBJ2-2; the D gene is possibly TRBD2 (5 bases). The CDR3 has 14 residues. With 3 bases removed from V and 4 bases from J, the gap between germline ends came to 9 bases. Germline V gene lookup returns CDR1 SNHLY and CDR2 FYNNEI.

V gene TRBV5-1 combines with J gene TRBJ1-1, with 10 bases matching TRBD1. Trimming at V came to 4 bases and at J to 1 base, leaving 4 bases not matched to a gene. The CDR3 extends over 15 amino acids. Germline assignment: CDR1 SGHRS and CDR2 YFSETQ. CDR3 nucleotide sequence: TGCGCCAGCAGCAGGGGGGACAGGGGGAACACTGAAGCTTTCTTT. Protein sequence: CASSRGDRGNTEAFF.

The genes are TRBV7-9 and TRBJ2-3; 12 bases match TRBD2. Per germline, CDR1 SEHNR and CDR2 FQNEAQ (reference sequence). V lost 1 base, J lost 3 bases, and 2 bases stayed unmatched. This CDR3 is 16 amino acids long. The CDR3 nucleotides are TGTGCCAGCAGCTTAGGACTAGCGGGGGTAACAGATACGCAGTATTTT. This translates into CASSLGLAGVTDTQYF.

V usage is TRBV5-4 and J usage is TRBJ2-3; possibly TRBD2 for D (6 bases). Trimming shortened V by 0 bases and J by 1 base, and 6 bases separated the two germline ends. Germline V gene data show CDR1 as SGHNT and CDR2 as YYREEE (reference sequence). The CDR3 has 14 residues. CDR3 bases: TGTGCCAGCAGCTTGGAGCGGGGCACAGATACGCAGTATTTT. This codes for CASSLERGTDTQYF.

The chain recombines TRBV29-1 with TRBJ1-3, with D possibly being TRBD1 (5 bases). CDR1 and CDR2 (germline): SQVTM, ANQGSEA. V lost 0 bases, J lost 0 bases, and 9 bases lay in between. CDR3 size: 15 residues. In DNA form, the CDR3 reads TGCAGCGTTGAAGACAGGGCAAGCTCTGGAAACACCATATATTTT. The encoded protein is CSVEDRASSGNTIYF.

The chain combines TRBV27 with TRBJ2-5; 16 nucleotides match TRBD2. V lost 6 bases to trimming and J lost 12 bases; unmatched junction nucleotides: 10. There are 15 residues in the CDR3. Per the germline V gene, CDR1 is MNHEY and CDR2 is SMNVEV (reference sequence). The DNA of the CDR3 is TGTGCCAGCAGCGGGACTAGCGGGAGGGCTTTCTCAGAGTACTTC. Protein product: CASSGTSGRAFSEYF.

Here the CDR3 reads CASSVNLNTEAFF. Here the CDR3 DNA reads TGTGCCAGCAGCGTAAATTTAAACACTGAAGCTTTCTTT. This sequence joins TRBV9 and TRBJ1-1; no firm D call. The germline V and J ends were trimmed by 1 base and 2 bases, with 6 bases remaining between them. CDR1 SGDLS and CDR2 YYNGEE come from the germline V gene. The CDR3 contains 13 residues.

This clone was counted a few times. This chain joins TRBV7-9 and TRBJ1-1, with D perhaps matching TRBD1 (5 bases). Germline CDR1 SEHNR, CDR2 FQNEAQ (reference sequence). Trimming took off 1 base at V and 3 bases at J, with 15 bases between the two ends. This CDR3 is 16 amino acids long. CDR3 in amino acids: CASSLGRRTGDTEAFF. In DNA form, the CDR3 reads TGTGCCAGCAGCTTAGGCCGGCGGACGGGGGACACTGAAGCTTTCTTT.

The V gene is TRBV27, the J gene TRBJ1-2; D is unresolved. Germline V gene lookup returns CDR1 MNHEY and CDR2 SMNVEV (reference sequence). The CDR3 length is 12 residues. The V gene lost 8 bases and the J gene lost 6 bases, with 13 bases spanning the gap. DNA for the CDR3: TGTGCCAGCGCGGACTATCCAGATGGCTACACCTTC. Encoded protein: CASADYPDGYTF.

In regard to this clone: At one boundary the junction diverges from the germline segment, which might be a read error. This sequence joins TRBV11-3 and TRBJ2-3, with 10 nucleotides matching TRBD2. CDR1 SGHNT and CDR2 YENEEA come from the germline V gene. This CDR3 region has 16 residues. The CDR3 DNA follows: TGTGCCAGCGGCTTCGGTACTAGCGGGGCCACAGATACGCAGTATTTT. Amino acids: CASGFGTSGATDTQYF.

This rearrangement joins TRBV28 to TRBJ1-3; D remains ambiguous. Trimming pared 4 bases from V and 0 bases from J, leaving 7 bases between. The CDR3 runs to 14 residues. Looked up from germline, CDR1 is MDHEN and CDR2 is SYDVKM. The CDR3 nucleotides read TGTGCCAGCAGTTCAAAGAGCTCTGGAAACACCATATATTTT. Amino acids: CASSSKSSGNTIYF.

In the case of this clone: Other DNA sequences in this specimen translate into the identical CDR3. This chain joins TRBV7-8 and TRBJ2-2, with TRBD2 matching 12 bases. The germline V gene encodes CDR1 SGHVS and CDR2 FQNEAQ. V lost 6 bases to trimming and J lost 5 bases; unmatched junction nucleotides: 4. The CDR3 is made up of 15 amino acids. The CDR3 region is CASRELAGGTGELFF. The CDR3 DNA reads as TGTGCCAGCAGGGAACTAGCGGGAGGTACCGGGGAGCTGTTTTTT. The variable domain in full, with the rest retrieved from reference TRBV7-8 and TRBJ2-2, is GAGVSQSPRYKVAKRGQDVALRCDPISGHVSLFWYQQALGQGPEFLTYFQNEAQLDKSGLPSDRFFAERPEGSVSTLKIQRTQQEDSAVYLCASRELAGGTGELFFGEGSRLTVL.

As regards this clone: The junction departs from germline at one end; a sequencing error may be responsible. This chain uses TRBV4-3 with TRBJ2-6; TRBD2 is a possible D gene (6 bases). Germline V CDR1 and CDR2: LGHNA, YSLEER. This CDR3 has 15 amino acids. CDR3 DNA: TGCGCCAGCAGCCAAACTAGCTCTGGGGCCAACGGCCTGACTTTC. This translates into CASSQTSSGANGLTF.

J is TRBJ1-2 and V is TRBV5-6, with D possibly being TRBD1 (6 bases). The germline V gene has CDR1 SGHDT and CDR2 YYEEEE. Trimming took off 4 bases at V and 5 bases at J, with 27 bases between the two ends. The CDR3 loop spans 18 amino acids. The CDR3 is CASSQTSRTVGDLYGYTF. In DNA, the CDR3 is TGTGCCAGCAGCCAGACCAGTCGGACAGTCGGGGATCTTTATGGCTACACCTTC.

The V and J genes are TRBV7-2 and TRBJ1-6, with D possibly TRBD1 on 5 matching bases. Trimming left V 0 bases short and J 5 bases short, with 8 bases between. In germline, CDR1 is SGHTA, CDR2 FQGNSA. The CDR3 has 15 amino acids. The DNA of the CDR3 is TGTGCCAGCAGCTTAGCATACAGGAATAATTCACCCCTCCACTTT. Translating gives CASSLAYRNNSPLHF.